The 5 T cell receptor beta chains below all came from one sample that was sequenced in a study of cytomegalovirus exposure and HLA in healthy donors. PCR used 60 Vbeta primers and 13 Jbeta primers. The assay was immunoSEQ multiplex PCR, and TCRdb's table has in-frame clones only and misses some. The data hold 150,000 to 200,000 clones, with 75% to 90% observed a single time. The specimen was PBMCs. These receptors were taken from a woman aged 18 to 35 in good health and CMV-seronegative.

This clone was found once. V usage is TRBV5-4 and J usage is TRBJ2-1; D is uncertain. In germline, CDR1 is SGHNT, CDR2 YYREEE (reference sequence). CDR3 length equals 16 residues. V shed 0 bases and J shed 0 bases, with 10 bases lying between them. The CDR3 nucleotides read TGTGCCAGCAGCTTGGTTGCGGTTCTCTCCTACAATGAGCAGTTCTTC. It specifies CASSLVAVLSYNEQFF.

The chain recombines TRBV28 with TRBJ2-2, with D possibly TRBD2 on 5 matching bases. Germline V gene lookup returns CDR1 MDHEN and CDR2 SYDVKM. CDR3 length: 14 amino acids. V shed 4 bases and J shed 3 bases, with 9 bases lying between them. CDR3 nucleotides: TGTGCCAGCAGTTATGGACTTTACACCGGGGAGCTGTTTTTT. Translation gives CASSYGLYTGELFF. The entire variable domain, with the rest obtained from reference TRBV28 and TRBJ2-2, is as follows: DVKVTQSSRYLVKRTGEKVFLECVQDMDHENMFWYRQDPGLGLRLIYFSYDVKMKEKGDIPEGYSVSREKKERFSLILESASTNQTSMYLCASSYGLYTGELFFGEGSRLTVL.

V usage is TRBV7-8 and J usage is TRBJ1-1; D is possibly TRBD1 (5 bases). V lost 4 bases, J lost 4 bases, and 13 bases lay in between. The CDR3 loop spans 14 amino acids. Germline V gene sequence: CDR1 SGHVS, CDR2 FQNEAQ. The CDR3 here is CASSYGVGGTEAFF. The CDR3 region has the DNA TGTGCCAGCAGCTACGGGGTGGGGGGCACTGAAGCTTTCTTT.

The gene calls are TRBV28 and TRBJ1-2; D might be TRBD1 (5 bases). The V end was cut by 1 base, the J end by 5 bases, with 14 bases between. Looked up from germline, CDR1 is MDHEN and CDR2 is SYDVKM. The length of the CDR3 is 15 residues. CDR3 sequence reads: CASSLSGGSGYGYTF. CDR3 bases: TGTGCCAGCAGTTTATCGGGGGGATCAGGGTATGGCTACACCTTC.

The gene calls are TRBV7-9 and TRBJ2-1; D ambiguous. This CDR3 is built from 12 residues. The V end was cut by 10 bases, the J end by 3 bases, with 10 bases between. CDR1 is SEHNR, CDR2 FQNEAQ, per germline (reference sequence). The CDR3 region is CATAHGYNEQFF. The DNA for the CDR3 is TGTGCCACTGCGCATGGCTACAATGAGCAGTTCTTC.